This passage covers 4 T cell receptor beta chains from one sample sequenced in a study of blood T cells in healthy people across ages. A J-beta primer mix and a sample-barcoded 5' primer were used in a second PCR of about 7 to 12 cycles. TCRdb fed the 5' RACE reads into MiXCR, producing one record per CDR3 protein. The data show 1.8 million or so distinct CDR3 sequences, approximately 39% seen once. Sequenced: blood. These TCRs come from a human donor in good health.

The chain uses TRBV11-2 and TRBJ2-5; the match to TRBD2 covers 8 bases. The length of the CDR3 is 15 residues. Per germline, CDR1 SGHAT and CDR2 FQNNGV. With V trimmed by 5 bases and J by 2 bases, 7 bases remained unmatched. The CDR3 coding sequence is TGTGCCAGCAGCCATCGACCGGGAGGGCAAGAGACCCAGTACTTC. Its translation is CASSHRPGGQETQYF.

V and J are TRBV14 and TRBJ2-1; D is undetermined. Trimming removed 3 bases at V and 0 bases at J, with 12 bases between. There are 16 residues in the CDR3. Germline V lookup: CDR1 SGHDN, CDR2 FVKESK. CDR3 nucleotide sequence: TGTGCCAGCAGCCACCTCGACACAAGCTCCTACAATGAGCAGTTCTTC. As protein: CASSHLDTSSYNEQFF.

The chain has TRBV6-5 and TRBJ1-2, with 9 nucleotides matching TRBD1. V dropped 5 bases and J dropped 0; count of bases not matched to a gene: 7. CDR3 size: 16 residues. Germline CDR1 and CDR2: MNHEY and SVGAGI. Here the CDR3 DNA reads TGTGCCAGCAGTACCCGGACAGGGGAAACTAACTATGGCTACACCTTC. Translating it yields CASSTRTGETNYGYTF.

V gene TRBV7-2 combines with J gene TRBJ2-1; 8 bases are shared with TRBD1. This CDR3 has 18 amino acids. The J segment lost 1 base and the V segment lost 2 bases, leaving 10 bases of the junction unmatched. Germline V gene lookup returns CDR1 SGHTA and CDR2 FQGNSA. The DNA for the CDR3 is TGTGCCAGCAGCTTAAATGGTGCAGGGGGCCGTTCCTACAATGAGCAGTTCTTC. It is translated as CASSLNGAGGRSYNEQFF.